Listed here are 6 T cell receptor beta chains from one sample, sequenced in a study of T cells after yellow fever vaccination. MiXCR was run by TCRdb on the 5' RACE reads, yielding one entry per CDR3 protein. The data hold 400,000 or so distinct CDR3 sequences, with 18% observed a single time. The sequencing used PBMCs, collected before the yellow fever booster vaccination. The source of these receptors is a young man who received the YFV17D yellow fever vaccine.

At least ten counts were recorded for this clonotype. CDR3 in amino acids: CASSYSRLASNTGELFF. The CDR3, as DNA: TGTGCCAGCAGTTACTCCCGACTAGCGTCGAACACCGGGGAGCTGTTTTTT. The rearrangement uses TRBV6-5 and TRBJ2-2; 8 bases fit TRBD2. Germline loops: CDR1 MNHEY, CDR2 SVGAGI. CDR3 length: 17 amino acids. Trimming cost V 0 bases and J 0 bases; bases outside gene matches: 3.

CDR3 sequence reads: CASSQSLAGLGDTQYF. The CDR3 nucleotides read TGCGCCAGCAGCCAATCTTTAGCGGGGTTAGGAGATACGCAGTATTTT. This chain connects TRBV4-1 to TRBJ2-3, with 8 bases identical to TRBD2. The CDR3 totals 16 residues. The trim removed 2 bases at V and 5 bases at J, leaving 9 bases unmatched. Germline CDR1 MGHRA, CDR2 YSYEKL.

The CDR3 sequence: CASSLSTGPRFFTIYF. The DNA for the CDR3 is TGTGCCAGCAGTTTGTCGACAGGCCCCCGGTTCTTCACCATATATTTT. The rearrangement uses TRBV28 and TRBJ1-3, with D tentatively TRBD1 (6 bases). V was trimmed by 3 bases and J by 9 bases, leaving 21 bases between them. The germline V gene encodes CDR1 MDHEN and CDR2 SYDVKM. This CDR3 region has 16 residues.

This chain uses TRBV20-1 with TRBJ2-5; D gene uncertain. The CDR3 is made up of 12 amino acids. Trimming removed 3 bases from V and 4 bases from J, with 9 bases in between. Germline V gives CDR1 DFQATT, CDR2 SNEGSKA (reference sequence). The CDR3 region is CSASRPRETQYF. The CDR3 DNA is TGCAGTGCTAGCAGGCCAAGAGAGACCCAGTACTTC.

In this sample, this clonotype turned up a few times. The rearrangement joins TRBV30 to TRBJ2-5, with 9 bases aligning to TRBD2. CDR3 length: 13 amino acids. Germline lookup yields CDR1 GTSNPN and CDR2 SVGIG (reference sequence). The J segment lost 4 bases and the V segment lost 4 bases, leaving 4 bases of the junction unmatched. In DNA form, the CDR3 reads TGTGCCTGGACTAGCGGGGTCGGAGAGACCCAGTACTTC. The encoded protein is CAWTSGVGETQYF.

This clonotype was recorded a few times. The rearrangement joins TRBV6-6 to TRBJ1-2; D not resolved. V lost 4 bases, J lost 8 bases, and 8 bases lay in between. The germline CDR1 and CDR2 sequences are MNHNY and SVGAGI (reference sequence). The CDR3 totals 11 residues. CDR3 region: CASSSPSGYTF. CDR3 DNA: TGTGCCAGCAGTTCCCCATCCGGCTACACCTTC.